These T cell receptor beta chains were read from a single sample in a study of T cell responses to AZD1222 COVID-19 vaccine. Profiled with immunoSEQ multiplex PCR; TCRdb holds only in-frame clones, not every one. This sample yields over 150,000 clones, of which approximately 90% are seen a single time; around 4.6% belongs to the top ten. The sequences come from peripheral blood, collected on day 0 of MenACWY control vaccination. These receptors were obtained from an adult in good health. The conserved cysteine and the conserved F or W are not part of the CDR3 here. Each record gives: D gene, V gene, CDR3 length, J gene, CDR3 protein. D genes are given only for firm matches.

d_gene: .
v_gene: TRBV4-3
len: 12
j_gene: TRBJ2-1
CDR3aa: ASSPETGYNEQF

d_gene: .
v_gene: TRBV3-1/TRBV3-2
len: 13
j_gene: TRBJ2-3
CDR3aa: ASSPQQPRTDTQY

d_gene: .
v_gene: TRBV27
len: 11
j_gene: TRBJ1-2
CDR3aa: ASRLGGAYGYT

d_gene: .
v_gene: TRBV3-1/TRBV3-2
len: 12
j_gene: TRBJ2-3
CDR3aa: ASSNQGGWDTQY

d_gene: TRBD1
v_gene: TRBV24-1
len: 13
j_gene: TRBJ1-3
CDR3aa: ATSDLRDRVFLIY

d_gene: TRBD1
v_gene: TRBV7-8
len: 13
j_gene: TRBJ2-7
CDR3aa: ASSFPGQLNYEQY

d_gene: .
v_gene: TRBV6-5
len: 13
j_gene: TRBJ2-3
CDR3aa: ASSWARGSGDTQY

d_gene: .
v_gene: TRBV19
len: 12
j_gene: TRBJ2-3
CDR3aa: ASASAWSTDTQY

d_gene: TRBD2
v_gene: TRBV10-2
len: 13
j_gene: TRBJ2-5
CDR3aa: ASSLLAGVEETQY

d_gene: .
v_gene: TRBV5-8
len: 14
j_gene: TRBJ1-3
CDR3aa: ASSSALRGPRDTIY

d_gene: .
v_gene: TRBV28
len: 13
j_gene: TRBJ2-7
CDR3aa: ATRRRAASPYEQY

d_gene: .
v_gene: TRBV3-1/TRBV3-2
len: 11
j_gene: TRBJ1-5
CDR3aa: ASSHPDRQPQH

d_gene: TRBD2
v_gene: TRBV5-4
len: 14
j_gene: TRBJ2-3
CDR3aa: ASTLGLAGGSDTQY

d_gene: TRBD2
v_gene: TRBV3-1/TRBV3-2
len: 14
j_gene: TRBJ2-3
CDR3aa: ASSLLSGRGTDTQY

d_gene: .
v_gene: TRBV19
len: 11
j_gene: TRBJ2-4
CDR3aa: AGPGWAKNIQY

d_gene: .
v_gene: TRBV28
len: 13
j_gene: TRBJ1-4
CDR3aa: ASSIRTPGGEKLF

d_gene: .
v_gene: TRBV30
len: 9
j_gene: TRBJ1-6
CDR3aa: AWSRRGPLH

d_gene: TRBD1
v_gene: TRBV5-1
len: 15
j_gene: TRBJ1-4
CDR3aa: ASTLAPTGTGAEKLF

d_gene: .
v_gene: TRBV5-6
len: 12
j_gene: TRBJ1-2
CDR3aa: ASSLAERHYGYT

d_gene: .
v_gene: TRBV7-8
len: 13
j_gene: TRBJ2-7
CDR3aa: ASSFGLGDEYEQY

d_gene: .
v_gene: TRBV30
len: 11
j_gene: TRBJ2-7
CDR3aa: AWSLGEMYEQY

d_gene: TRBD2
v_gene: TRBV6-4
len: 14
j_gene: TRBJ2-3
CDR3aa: ASSPTSGGVTDTQY

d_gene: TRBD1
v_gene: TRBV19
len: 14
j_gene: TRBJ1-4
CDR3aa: ASRPRRTGANEKLF